Below, one TCR beta chain is given with its context. Assay: immunoSEQ multiplex PCR; the TCRdb copy retains only in-frame clones and omits some. The data show 2,100,000 or so clones, approximately 94% seen once. The source of the sample is a study of shared clonotypes between healthy human individuals. V lost 2 bases and J 8 bases, leaving 9 bases between the germline ends. Germline CDR1 and CDR2: MNHEY and SMNVEV (reference sequence). The CDR3 loop spans 13 amino acids. The sequenced material came from naive CD4+ T cells sorted from blood. Subset described: CD45RA+ positively selected. The rearrangement joins TRBV27 to TRBJ1-4, with D uncertain. The receptor was isolated from a man aged 18 to 30 in good health. CDR3 sequence: CASSLMFGEKLFF. Written as DNA, the CDR3 is TGTGCCAGCAGTTTAATGTTCGGCGAAAAACTGTTTTTT.